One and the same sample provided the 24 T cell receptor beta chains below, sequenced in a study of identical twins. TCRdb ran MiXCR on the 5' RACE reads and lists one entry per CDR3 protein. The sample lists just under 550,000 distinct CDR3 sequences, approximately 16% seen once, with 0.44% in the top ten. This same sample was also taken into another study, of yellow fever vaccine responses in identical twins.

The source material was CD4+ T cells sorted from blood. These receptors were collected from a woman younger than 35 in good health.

CDR3 protein: CATPERRQDTEAFF. CDR3 nucleotide sequence: TGTGCCACCCCAGAAAGGCGTCAAGACACTGAAGCTTTCTTT. The chain couples TRBV2 to TRBJ1-1; D gene unclear. The germline CDR1 and CDR2 sequences are SNHLY and FYNNEI. The V end lost 10 bases, the J end lost 3 bases, and 18 bases lay between the germline ends. This CDR3 region has 14 residues.

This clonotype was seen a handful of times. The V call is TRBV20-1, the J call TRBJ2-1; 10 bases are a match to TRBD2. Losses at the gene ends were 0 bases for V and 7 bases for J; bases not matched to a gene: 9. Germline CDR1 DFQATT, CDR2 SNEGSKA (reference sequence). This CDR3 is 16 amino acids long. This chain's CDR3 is CSARDGPSGGSNEQFF. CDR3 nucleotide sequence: TGCAGTGCTAGAGATGGACCTAGCGGGGGCAGTAATGAGCAGTTCTTC.

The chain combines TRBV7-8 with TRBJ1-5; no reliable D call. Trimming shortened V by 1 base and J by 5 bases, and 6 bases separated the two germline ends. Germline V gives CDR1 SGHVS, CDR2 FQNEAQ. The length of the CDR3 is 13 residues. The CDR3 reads CASSLVVYQPQHF. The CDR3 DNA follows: TGTGCCAGCAGCTTAGTCGTCTATCAGCCCCAGCATTTT.

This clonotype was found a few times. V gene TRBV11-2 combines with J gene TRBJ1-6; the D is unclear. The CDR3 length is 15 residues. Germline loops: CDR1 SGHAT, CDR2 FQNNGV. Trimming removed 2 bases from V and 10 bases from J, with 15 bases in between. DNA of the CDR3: TGTGCCAGCAGCTTATCGGACGGTCCGGGCTCACCCCTCCACTTT. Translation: CASSLSDGPGSPLHF. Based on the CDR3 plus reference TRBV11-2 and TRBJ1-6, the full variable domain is EAGVAQSPRYKIIEKRQSVAFWCNPISGHATLYWYQQILGQGPKLLIQFQNNGVVDDSQLPKDRFSAERLKGVDSTLKIQPAKLEDSAVYLCASSLSDGPGSPLHFGNGTRLTVT.

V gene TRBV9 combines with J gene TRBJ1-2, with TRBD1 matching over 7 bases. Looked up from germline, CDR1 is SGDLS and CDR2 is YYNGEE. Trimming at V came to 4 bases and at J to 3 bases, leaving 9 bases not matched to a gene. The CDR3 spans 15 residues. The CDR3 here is CASSSRQGSHYGYTF. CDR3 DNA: TGTGCCAGCAGCTCCCGACAGGGTAGTCACTATGGCTACACCTTC.

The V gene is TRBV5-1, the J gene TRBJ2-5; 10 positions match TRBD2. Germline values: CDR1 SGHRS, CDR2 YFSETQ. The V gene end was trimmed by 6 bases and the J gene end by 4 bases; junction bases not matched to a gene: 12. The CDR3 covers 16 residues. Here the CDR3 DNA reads TGCGCCAGCACCCCTAGCGGGGGATCATTGGGAGAGACCCAGTACTTC. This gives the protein CASTPSGGSLGETQYF.

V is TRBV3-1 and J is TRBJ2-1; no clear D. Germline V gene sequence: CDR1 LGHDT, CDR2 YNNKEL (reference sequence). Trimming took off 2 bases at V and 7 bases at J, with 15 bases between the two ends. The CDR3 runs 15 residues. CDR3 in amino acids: CASSQLALTPNEQFF. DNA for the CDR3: TGTGCCAGCAGCCAATTGGCTCTAACCCCGAATGAGCAGTTCTTC.

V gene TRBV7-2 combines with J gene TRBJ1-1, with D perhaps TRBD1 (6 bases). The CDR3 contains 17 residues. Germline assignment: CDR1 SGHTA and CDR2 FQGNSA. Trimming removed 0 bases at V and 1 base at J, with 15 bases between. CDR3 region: CASSLAPVQGWNTEAFF. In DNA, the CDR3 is TGTGCCAGCAGCTTAGCGCCTGTGCAGGGGTGGAACACTGAAGCTTTCTTT.

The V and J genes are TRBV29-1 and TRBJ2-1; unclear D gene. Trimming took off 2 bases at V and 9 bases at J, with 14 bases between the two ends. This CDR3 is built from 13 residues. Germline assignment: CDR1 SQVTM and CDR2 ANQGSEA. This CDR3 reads CSVEWDLASEQFF. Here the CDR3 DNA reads TGCAGCGTTGAATGGGATTTAGCATCTGAGCAGTTCTTC.

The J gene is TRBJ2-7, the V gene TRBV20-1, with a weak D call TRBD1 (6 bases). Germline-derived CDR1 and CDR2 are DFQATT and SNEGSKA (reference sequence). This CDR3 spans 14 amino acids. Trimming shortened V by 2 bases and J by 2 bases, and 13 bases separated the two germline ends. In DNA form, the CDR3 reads TGCAGTGCTAGACCCCTGACAGGCACCTACGAGCAGTACGTC. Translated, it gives CSARPLTGTYEQYV.

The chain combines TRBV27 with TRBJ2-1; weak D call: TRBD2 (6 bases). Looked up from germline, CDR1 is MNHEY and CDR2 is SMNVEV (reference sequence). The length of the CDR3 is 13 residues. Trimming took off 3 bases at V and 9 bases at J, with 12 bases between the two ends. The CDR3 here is CASSFQEGFEQFF. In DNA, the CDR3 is TGTGCCAGCAGTTTTCAGGAGGGGTTTGAGCAGTTCTTC.

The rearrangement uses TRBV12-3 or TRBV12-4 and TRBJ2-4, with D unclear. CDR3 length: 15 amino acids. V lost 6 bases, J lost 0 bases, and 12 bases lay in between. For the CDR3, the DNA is TGTGCCAGCAGCTTGAGACAACTAGCCAAAAACATTCAGTACTTC. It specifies CASSLRQLAKNIQYF.

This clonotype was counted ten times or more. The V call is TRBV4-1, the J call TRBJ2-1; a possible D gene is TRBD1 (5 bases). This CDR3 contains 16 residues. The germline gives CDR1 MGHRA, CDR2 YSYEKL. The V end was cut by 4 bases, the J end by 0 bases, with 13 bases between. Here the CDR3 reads CASSRNRQYSYNEQFF. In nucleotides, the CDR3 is TGCGCCAGCAGCCGGAACCGACAGTACTCCTACAATGAGCAGTTCTTC.

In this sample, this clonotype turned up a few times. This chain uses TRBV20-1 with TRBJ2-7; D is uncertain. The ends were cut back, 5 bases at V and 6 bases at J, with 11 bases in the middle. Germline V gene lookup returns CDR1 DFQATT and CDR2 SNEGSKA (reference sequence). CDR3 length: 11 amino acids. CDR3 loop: CSARLLAEQYV. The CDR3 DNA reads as TGCAGTGCTCGGCTACTCGCCGAGCAGTACGTC.

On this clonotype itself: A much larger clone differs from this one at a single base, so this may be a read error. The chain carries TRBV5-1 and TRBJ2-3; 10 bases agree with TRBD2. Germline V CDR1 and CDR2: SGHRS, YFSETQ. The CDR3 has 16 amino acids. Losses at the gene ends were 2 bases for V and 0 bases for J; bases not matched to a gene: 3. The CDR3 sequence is CASSFGLADSTDTQYF. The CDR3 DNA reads TGCGCCAGCAGCTTCGGACTAGCGGATAGCACAGATACGCAGTATTTT.

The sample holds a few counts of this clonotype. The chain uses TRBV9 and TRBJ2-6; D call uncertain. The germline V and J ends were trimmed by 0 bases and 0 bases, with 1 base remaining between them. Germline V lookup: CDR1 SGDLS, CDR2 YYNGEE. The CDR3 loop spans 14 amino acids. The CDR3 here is CASSVASGANVLTF. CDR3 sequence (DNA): TGTGCCAGCAGCGTAGCCTCTGGGGCCAACGTCCTGACTTTC.

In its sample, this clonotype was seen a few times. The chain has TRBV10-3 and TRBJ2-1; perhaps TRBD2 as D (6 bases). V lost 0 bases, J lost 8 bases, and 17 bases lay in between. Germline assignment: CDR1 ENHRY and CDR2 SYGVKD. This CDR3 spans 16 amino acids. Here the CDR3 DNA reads TGTGCCATCAGTGAGTCCACTAGCCACCAACCCGATGAGCAGTTCTTC. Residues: CAISESTSHQPDEQFF.

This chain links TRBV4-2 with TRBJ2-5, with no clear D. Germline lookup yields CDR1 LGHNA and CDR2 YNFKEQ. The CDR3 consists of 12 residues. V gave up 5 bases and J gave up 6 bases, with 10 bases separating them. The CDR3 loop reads CASSSGIKTQYF. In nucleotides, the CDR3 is TGTGCCAGCAGCTCAGGAATTAAGACCCAGTACTTC.

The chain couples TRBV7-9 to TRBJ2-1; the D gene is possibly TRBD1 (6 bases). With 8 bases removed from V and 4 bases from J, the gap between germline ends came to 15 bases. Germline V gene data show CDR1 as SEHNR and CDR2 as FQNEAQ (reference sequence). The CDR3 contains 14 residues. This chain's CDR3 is CASGPRDNYNEQFF. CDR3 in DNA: TGTGCCAGCGGTCCTCGGGACAATTACAATGAGCAGTTCTTC. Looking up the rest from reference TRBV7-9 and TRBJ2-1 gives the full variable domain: DTGVSQNPRHKITKRGQNVTFRCDPISEHNRLYWYRQTLGQGPEFLTYFQNEAQLEKSRLLSDRFSAERPKGSFSTLEIQRTEQGDSAMYLCASGPRDNYNEQFFGPGTRLTVL.

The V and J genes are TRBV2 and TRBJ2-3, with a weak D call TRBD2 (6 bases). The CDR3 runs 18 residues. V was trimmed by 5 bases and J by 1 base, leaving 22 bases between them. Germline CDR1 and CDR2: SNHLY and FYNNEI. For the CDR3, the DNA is TGTGCCAGCAGTTCGACGGGGACTCGGTGGTTCGGCACAGATACGCAGTATTTT. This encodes CASSSTGTRWFGTDTQYF.

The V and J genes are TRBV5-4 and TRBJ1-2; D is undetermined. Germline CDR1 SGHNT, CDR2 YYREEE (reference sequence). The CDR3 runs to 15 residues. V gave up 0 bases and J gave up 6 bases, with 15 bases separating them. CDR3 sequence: CASSLVGRREDGYTF. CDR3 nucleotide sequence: TGTGCCAGCAGCTTGGTCGGCCGGAGGGAAGATGGCTACACCTTC.

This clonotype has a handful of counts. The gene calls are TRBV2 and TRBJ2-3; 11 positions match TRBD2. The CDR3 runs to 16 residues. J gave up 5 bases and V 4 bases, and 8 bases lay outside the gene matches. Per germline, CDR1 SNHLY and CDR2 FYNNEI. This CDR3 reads CASSALSGGAIDTQYF. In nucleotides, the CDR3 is TGTGCCAGCAGTGCCCTTAGCGGGGGGGCCATAGATACGCAGTATTTT. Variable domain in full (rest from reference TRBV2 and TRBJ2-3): EPEVTQTPSHQVTQMGQEVILRCVPISNHLYFYWYRQILGQKVEFLVSFYNNEISEKSEIFDDQFSVERPDGSNFTLKIRSTKLEDSAMYFCASSALSGGAIDTQYFGPGTRLTVL.

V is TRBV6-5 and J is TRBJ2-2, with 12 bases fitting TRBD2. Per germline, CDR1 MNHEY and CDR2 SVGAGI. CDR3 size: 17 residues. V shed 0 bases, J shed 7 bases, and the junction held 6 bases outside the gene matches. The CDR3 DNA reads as TGTGCCAGCAGTTACTCCCTAGCGGGAGGGGTAAACGGGGAGCTGTTTTTT. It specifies CASSYSLAGGVNGELFF.

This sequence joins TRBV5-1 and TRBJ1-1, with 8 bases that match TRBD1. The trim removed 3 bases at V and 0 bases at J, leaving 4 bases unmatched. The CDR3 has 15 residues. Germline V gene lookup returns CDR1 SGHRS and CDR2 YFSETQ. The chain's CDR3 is CASSWDRPVNTEAFF. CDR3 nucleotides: TGCGCCAGCAGCTGGGACAGGCCTGTGAACACTGAAGCTTTCTTT.